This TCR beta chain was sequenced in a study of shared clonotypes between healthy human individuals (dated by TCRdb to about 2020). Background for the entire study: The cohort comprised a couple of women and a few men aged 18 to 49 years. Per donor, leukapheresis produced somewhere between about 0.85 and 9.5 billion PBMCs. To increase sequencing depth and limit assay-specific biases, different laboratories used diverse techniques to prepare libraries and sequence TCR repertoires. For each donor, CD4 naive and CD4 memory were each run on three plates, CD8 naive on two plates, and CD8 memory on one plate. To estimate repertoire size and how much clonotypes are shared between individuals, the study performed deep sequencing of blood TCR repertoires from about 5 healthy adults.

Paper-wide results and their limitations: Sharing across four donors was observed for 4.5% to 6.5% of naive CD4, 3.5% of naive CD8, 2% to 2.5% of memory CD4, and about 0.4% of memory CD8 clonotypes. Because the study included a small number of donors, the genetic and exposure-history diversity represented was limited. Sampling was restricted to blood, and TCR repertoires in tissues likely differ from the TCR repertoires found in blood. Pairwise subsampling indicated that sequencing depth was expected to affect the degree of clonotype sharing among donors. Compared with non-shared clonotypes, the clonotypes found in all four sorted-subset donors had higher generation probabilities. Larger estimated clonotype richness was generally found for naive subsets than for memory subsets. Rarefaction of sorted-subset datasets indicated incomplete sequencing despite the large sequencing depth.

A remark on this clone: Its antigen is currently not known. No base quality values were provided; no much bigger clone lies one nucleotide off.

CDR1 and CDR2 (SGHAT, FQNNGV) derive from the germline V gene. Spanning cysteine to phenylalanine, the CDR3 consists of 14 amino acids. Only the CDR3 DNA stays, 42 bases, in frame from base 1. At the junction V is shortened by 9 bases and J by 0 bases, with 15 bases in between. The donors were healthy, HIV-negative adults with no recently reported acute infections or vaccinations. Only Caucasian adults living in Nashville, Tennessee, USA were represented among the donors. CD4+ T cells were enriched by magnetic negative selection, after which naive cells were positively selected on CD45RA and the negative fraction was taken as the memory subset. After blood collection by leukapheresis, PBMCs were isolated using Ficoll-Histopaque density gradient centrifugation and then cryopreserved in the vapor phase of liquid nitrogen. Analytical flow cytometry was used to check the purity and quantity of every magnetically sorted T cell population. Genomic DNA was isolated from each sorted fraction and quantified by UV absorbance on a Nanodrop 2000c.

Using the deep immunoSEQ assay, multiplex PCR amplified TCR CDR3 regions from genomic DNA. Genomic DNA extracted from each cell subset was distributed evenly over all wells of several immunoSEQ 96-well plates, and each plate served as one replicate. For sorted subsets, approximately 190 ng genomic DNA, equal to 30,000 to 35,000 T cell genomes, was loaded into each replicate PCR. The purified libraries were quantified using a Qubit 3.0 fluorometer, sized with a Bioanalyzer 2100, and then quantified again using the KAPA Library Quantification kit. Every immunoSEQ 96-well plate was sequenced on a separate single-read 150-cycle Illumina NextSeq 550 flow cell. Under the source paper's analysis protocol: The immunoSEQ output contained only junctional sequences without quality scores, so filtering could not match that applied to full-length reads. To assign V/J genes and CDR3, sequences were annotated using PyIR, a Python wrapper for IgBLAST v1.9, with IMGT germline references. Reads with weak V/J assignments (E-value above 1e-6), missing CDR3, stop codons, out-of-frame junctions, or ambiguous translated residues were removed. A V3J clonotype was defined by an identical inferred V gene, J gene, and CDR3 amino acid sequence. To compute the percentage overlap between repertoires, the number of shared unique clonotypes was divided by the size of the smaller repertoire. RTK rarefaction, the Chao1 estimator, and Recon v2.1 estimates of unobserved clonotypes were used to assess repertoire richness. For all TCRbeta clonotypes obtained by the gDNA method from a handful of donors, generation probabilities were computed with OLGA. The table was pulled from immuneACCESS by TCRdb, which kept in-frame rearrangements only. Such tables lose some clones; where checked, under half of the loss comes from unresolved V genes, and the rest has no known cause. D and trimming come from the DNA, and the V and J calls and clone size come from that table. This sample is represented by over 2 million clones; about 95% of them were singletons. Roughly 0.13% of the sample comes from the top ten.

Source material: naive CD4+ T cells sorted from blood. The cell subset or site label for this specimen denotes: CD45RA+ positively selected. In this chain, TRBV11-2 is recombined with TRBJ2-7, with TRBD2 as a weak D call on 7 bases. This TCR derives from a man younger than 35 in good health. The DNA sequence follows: TGTGCCAGTAGGGGAGGGGGATTCTCCTACGAGCAGTACTTC. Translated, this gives CASRGGGFSYEQYF.